A selection of T cell receptor beta chains follows, all from one sample in a study of siplizumab effects on memory and regulatory T cells. This table comes from immunoSEQ multiplex PCR, and its TCRdb copy is limited to in-frame clones, with some not included. The sample holds 100,000 or so clones, about 91% seen once. Specimen: Tregs sorted from blood. The receptors derive from a human donor in good health. Both conserved end residues are part of each CDR3. The D gene is left open where the match is weak. The size entry is marked missing in some rows and otherwise reads once, few, many or a size class.

v_gene	j_gene	d_gene	abundance	CDR3nt	CDR3aa
TRBV6-5	TRBJ2-5	NA	NA	TGTGCCAGCAGCCGGTCAGGGGCCTTTCAAGAGACCCAGTACTTC	CASSRSGAFQETQYF
TRBV7-8	TRBJ2-7	NA	NA	TGTGCCAGCAGCTTAGCGCGGACAGCCTACGAGCAGTACTTC	CASSLARTAYEQYF
TRBV5-1	TRBJ2-1	TRBD2	NA	TGCGCCAGCAGCCTGAGGGACTACCGCTCCTACAATGAGCAGTTCTTC	CASSLRDYRSYNEQFF
TRBV5-1	TRBJ2-3	NA	once	TGCGCCAGCAGCTTTTTAAGTCGTACGCAGTATTTT	CASSFLSRTQYF
TRBV5-1	TRBJ1-5	NA	NA	TGCGCCAGCAGCTTGGGTAGCAATCAGCCCCAGCATTTT	CASSLGSNQPQHF
TRBV29-1	TRBJ2-5	NA	NA	TGCAGCGCAACCTTACAGACCTACCAAGAGACCCAGTACTTC	CSATLQTYQETQYF
TRBV30	TRBJ2-2	NA	once	TGTGCCCGGAGGAGCGGCGGGGAGCTGTTTTTT	CARRSGGELFF
TRBV10-3	TRBJ1-2	NA	NA	TGTGCCATCAGCGAATACTGGGGGGGCGGCTACACCTTC	CAISEYWGGGYTF
TRBV10-2	TRBJ2-3	TRBD2	NA	TGCGCCAGCAGTGAATGGCGGGAGCGCACAGATACGCAGTATTTT	CASSEWRERTDTQYF
TRBV27	TRBJ2-7	NA	NA	TGTGCCAGCAGTCCCGACGTCGTGGGGGCCGCCTACGAGCAGTACTTC	CASSPDVVGAAYEQYF
TRBV30	TRBJ1-2	NA	once	TGTGCCTGGAGTGTATACAGCGCCCATACCTTC	CAWSVYSAHTF
TRBV5-1	TRBJ2-5	TRBD1	NA	TGCGCCAGCAGAGGGGGACAGGGTAAAGAGACCCAGTACTTC	CASRGGQGKETQYF
TRBV19	TRBJ2-5	NA	NA	TGTGCCAGTAGTACTGGATTGGAGACCCAGTACTTC	CASSTGLETQYF
TRBV27	TRBJ2-1	NA	NA	TGTGCCAGCAGTTCGAAGAGCTCCTACAATGAGCAGTTCTTC	CASSSKSSYNEQFF
TRBV28	TRBJ2-5	NA	NA	TGTGCCAGCAGTTTCGTGGGCTTAACAGAGACCCAGTACTTC	CASSFVGLTETQYF
TRBV7-9	TRBJ1-5	NA	few	TGTGCCAGCAGCTTAGACGCTCAGCCCCAGCATTTT	CASSLDAQPQHF
TRBV29-1	TRBJ2-7	TRBD1	once	TGCAGCGTCATGACAGGGGGCTCCTACGAGCAGTACTTC	CSVMTGGSYEQYF